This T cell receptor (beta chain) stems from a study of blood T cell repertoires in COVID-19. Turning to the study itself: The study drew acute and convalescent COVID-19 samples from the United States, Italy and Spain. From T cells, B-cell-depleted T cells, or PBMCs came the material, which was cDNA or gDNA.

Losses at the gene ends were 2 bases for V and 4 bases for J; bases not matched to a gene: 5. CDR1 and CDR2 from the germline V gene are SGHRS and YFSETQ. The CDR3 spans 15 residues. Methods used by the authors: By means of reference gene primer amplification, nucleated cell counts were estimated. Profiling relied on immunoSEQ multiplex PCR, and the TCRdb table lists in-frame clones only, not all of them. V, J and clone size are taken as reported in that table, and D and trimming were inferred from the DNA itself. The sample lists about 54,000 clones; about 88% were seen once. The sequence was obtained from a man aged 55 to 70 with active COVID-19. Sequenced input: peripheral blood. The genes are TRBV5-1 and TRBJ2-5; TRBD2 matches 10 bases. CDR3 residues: CASSLAGGVIETQYF. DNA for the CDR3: TGCGCCAGCAGCTTAGCGGGAGGGGTAATAGAGACCCAGTACTTC.